These 11 T cell receptor beta chains originate from one sample sequenced in a study of blood T cell repertoires in COVID-19. Measured with immunoSEQ multiplex PCR; TCRdb has only the in-frame clones, and not every one. The table records 200,000 to 250,000 clones, approximately 80% of them present only once. The sample taken for sequencing was peripheral blood. These TCRs come from a woman of 80 years or more with COVID-19, enrolled during active disease.

The chain combines TRBV24-1 with TRBJ2-5; unclear D gene. V lost 2 bases and J 7 bases, leaving 7 bases between the germline ends. The CDR3 length is 12 residues. The germline V gene encodes CDR1 KGHDR and CDR2 SFDVKD. The CDR3 spells CATSDSGGTQYF. CDR3 DNA: TGTGCCACCAGTGATTCCGGCGGGACCCAGTACTTC.

The genes are TRBV19 and TRBJ1-5; D remains ambiguous. With 5 bases removed from V and 9 bases from J, the gap between germline ends came to 14 bases. CDR1 and CDR2 from the germline V gene are LNHDA and SQIVND (reference sequence). CDR3 length: 13 residues. CDR3 in amino acids: CASSQSTRGPQHF. CDR3 coding DNA: TGTGCCAGTAGTCAGTCCACCCGGGGGCCCCAGCATTTT.

The chain recombines TRBV7-2 with TRBJ2-7; 9 nucleotides align to TRBD1. V shed 5 bases, J shed 7 bases, and the junction held 9 bases outside the gene matches. The CDR3 has 14 amino acids. The V gene's germline CDR1 is SGHTA and CDR2 FQGNSA. As DNA, the CDR3 is TGTGCCAGCAGCGCCTACACAGGGGGCGGAGAGCAGTACTTC. It is translated as CASSAYTGGGEQYF.

The DNA for the CDR3 is TGCAGCACCCGACGGGAGGCCGCTGAAGCTTTCTTT. Translation: CSTRREAAEAFF. V and J are TRBV29-1 and TRBJ1-1, with D hard to call. Germline CDR1 reads SQVTM; CDR2 reads ANQGSEA. Trimming cost V 8 bases and J 6 bases, with 16 bases left between them. The length of the CDR3 is 12 residues.

For this clone: The sample has other DNA sequences that encode this CDR3 too. This chain uses TRBV10-1 with TRBJ2-2; the D gene is possibly TRBD1 (6 bases). V gave up 4 bases and J gave up 5 bases, with 23 bases separating them. The CDR3 contains 18 residues. CDR1 WNHNN and CDR2 SYGVQD come from the germline V gene (reference sequence). The CDR3 loop is CASSARPGQGSGTGELFF. The CDR3 DNA follows: TGCGCCAGCAGTGCCCGACCGGGGCAGGGGTCCGGAACCGGGGAGCTGTTTTTT.

The rearrangement joins TRBV20-1 to TRBJ1-1; perhaps TRBD1 as D (5 bases). The V end was cut by 3 bases, the J end by 1 base, with 12 bases between. CDR1 DFQATT and CDR2 SNEGSKA come from the germline V gene (reference sequence). The CDR3 covers 14 residues. The CDR3 DNA follows: TGCAGTGCTAGTAGGGCGGGGCCGAACACTGAAGCTTTCTTT. This encodes CSASRAGPNTEAFF.

The chain couples TRBV7-3 to TRBJ2-1; D is undetermined. Trimming took off 4 bases at V and 6 bases at J, with 7 bases between the two ends. The CDR3 runs 12 residues. Looked up from germline, CDR1 is SGHTA and CDR2 is FQGTGA. CDR3 loop: CASSSPGNEQFF. The CDR3 bases are TGTGCCAGCAGCTCCCCCGGCAATGAGCAGTTCTTC.

The J gene is TRBJ1-1, the V gene TRBV6-5, with D possibly TRBD1 on 6 matching bases. CDR1 is MNHEY, CDR2 SVGAGI, per germline. V shed 2 bases and J shed 5 bases, with 12 bases lying between them. The CDR3 runs 14 residues. In DNA form, the CDR3 reads TGTGCCAGCAGTTACGGGGGCTGGGGAACTGAAGCTTTCTTT. This sequence encodes CASSYGGWGTEAFF.

The chain is built from TRBV4-1 and TRBJ2-1; 8 bases match TRBD2. The CDR3 extends over 17 amino acids. CDR1 is MGHRA, CDR2 YSYEKL, per germline. With V trimmed by 0 bases and J by 2 bases, 6 bases remained unmatched. CDR3 bases: TGCGCCAGCAGCCAAGACCGGGAGGGCCGTCCCTACAATGAGCAGTTCTTC. Translated: CASSQDREGRPYNEQFF.

This chain joins TRBV12-3 or TRBV12-4 and TRBJ2-7, with TRBD2 matching 10 bases. The CDR3 totals 13 residues. V lost 7 bases to trimming and J lost 7 bases; unmatched junction nucleotides: 7. As DNA, the CDR3 is TGTGCCAGCACCCGAGCGGGAGGGTATGAGCAGTACTTC. It is translated as CASTRAGGYEQYF.

The gene calls are TRBV11-2 and TRBJ2-3; D not resolved. Deletions cut 0 bases from V and 5 bases from J, with 3 bases between. CDR1 is SGHAT and CDR2 is FQNNGV in the germline V gene. CDR3 length: 12 residues. The CDR3 loop is CASSLERDTQYF. In DNA, the CDR3 is TGTGCCAGCAGCTTAGAGCGAGATACGCAGTATTTT.